This paragraph covers one T cell receptor beta chain sequence. What it recognizes is unknown. These data come from a study of T cell responses to AZD1222 COVID-19 vaccine. Findings and limits, study-wide: Without day 14 samples, only post-peak T cell repertoires were studied. Regions left unmutated in variants are reportedly the target of nearly half of spike-specific TCRs.

CDR1 is SGDLS, CDR2 YYNGEE, per germline. Trimming removed 4 bases from V and 0 bases from J, with 11 bases in between. The CDR3 spans 16 residues. The assay was immunoSEQ multiplex PCR, and TCRdb's table has in-frame clones only and misses some. The sample lists some 130,000 clones; roughly 93% were seen once. Material: peripheral blood, obtained 28 days after the second AZD1222 dose. The TCR comes from an adult who received the AZD1222 COVID-19 vaccine. The chain uses TRBV9 and TRBJ1-6; D is uncertain. CDR3 coding DNA: TGTGCCAGCAGCTCCCTTGGGAGCTCCTATAATTCACCCCTCCACTTT. Its protein is CASSSLGSSYNSPLHF.